This T cell receptor beta chain was captured in a study of shared clonotypes between healthy human individuals. Findings and limits, study-wide: Compared with memory subsets, naive subsets generally had larger estimated richness.

The CDR3 contains 16 residues. Germline CDR1 reads SGHRS; CDR2 reads YFSETQ. Losses at the gene ends were 2 bases for V and 8 bases for J; bases not matched to a gene: 11. Adult Caucasians living in Nashville, Tennessee made up all of the donors. Naive CD45RA+ and memory CD45RA-negative subsets were split from CD4+ cells. About this clone: Its matching antigen is unknown.

Here immunoSEQ multiplex PCR was the method, and the copy in TCRdb shows in-frame clones only, minus some. The table includes more than 2,000,000 clones, approximately 95% detected once. The source material was naive CD4+ T cells from PBMCs. As for subset: CD45RA+ positively selected. The clonotype comes from a young man in good health. Some clones in this sample may be carry-over from other donors' samples. This chain connects TRBV5-1 to TRBJ2-1, with 9 bases identical to TRBD2. The CDR3 loop is CASSLRLAEAVHEQFF. CDR3 coding DNA: TGCGCCAGCAGCTTACGACTAGCGGAGGCTGTCCATGAGCAGTTCTTC.